The 22 T cell receptor beta chains listed next were all sequenced from one sample in a study of cytomegalovirus exposure and HLA in healthy donors. Both 60 Vbeta primers and 13 Jbeta primers went into the PCR. Sequenced by immunoSEQ multiplex PCR; TCRdb stores in-frame clones only, minus some. This sample has about 100,000 clones, with over 75% found just once. Source material: PBMCs. The receptors were sampled from a man aged 25 to 40 in good health and CMV-seronegative.

The J gene is TRBJ2-1, the V gene TRBV12-2; TRBD2 is taken as the D call from the table, unchecked against the DNA. TRBV12-2 is annotated as a pseudogene. The CDR3 sequence is 19 residues long. The CDR3 sequence is CASRPIREPTYFSYNEQFF. CDR3 nucleotide sequence: TGTGCAAGTCGCCCAATCCGGGAGCCCACTTACTTCTCCTACAATGAGCAGTTCTTC.

The chain is built from TRBV5-1 and TRBJ2-6; 7 positions match TRBD1. Germline CDR1 reads SGHRS; CDR2 reads YFSETQ. V lost 3 bases, J lost 0 bases, and 3 bases stayed unmatched. This CDR3 has 16 residues. The CDR3 protein is CASSSGTASGANVLTF. CDR3 nucleotides: TGCGCCAGCAGCTCCGGGACAGCCTCTGGGGCCAACGTCCTGACTTTC.

This clone occurred a few times. The rearrangement uses TRBV4-3 and TRBJ2-1; 9 bases are shared with TRBD2. Losses at the gene ends were 2 bases for V and 7 bases for J; bases not matched to a gene: 6. Germline assignment: CDR1 LGHNA and CDR2 YSLEER. CDR3 length: 15 residues. DNA of the CDR3: TGCGCCAGCAGCCAAATGACTAGCGGCCTGAATGAGCAGTTCTTC. This codes for CASSQMTSGLNEQFF.

CDR3 amino acids: CASSQDLTRRNEQFF. In DNA form, the CDR3 reads TGTGCCAGCAGCCAGGACTTGACCAGGCGAAATGAGCAGTTCTTC. The rearrangement uses TRBV11-2 and TRBJ2-1; D perhaps matches TRBD2 (5 bases). This CDR3 comprises 15 residues. Trimming left V 5 bases short and J 7 bases short, with 18 bases between. Germline loops: CDR1 SGHAT, CDR2 FQNNGV.

The gene calls are TRBV28 and TRBJ1-1; D gene unclear. CDR1 and CDR2 from the germline V gene are MDHEN and SYDVKM. The CDR3 runs 11 residues. V dropped 7 bases and J dropped 3 bases, with 6 bases sitting between them. DNA of the CDR3: TGTGCCAGCACTACAGACACTGAAGCTTTCTTT. This translates into CASTTDTEAFF.

The chain uses TRBV28 and TRBJ1-1; perhaps TRBD1 as D (5 bases). Trimming took 4 bases from V and 1 from J, leaving 16 bases between them. Germline V CDR1 and CDR2: MDHEN, SYDVKM. The CDR3 extends over 16 amino acids. The CDR3 sequence is CASSSASRGQNTEAFF. As DNA, the CDR3 is TGTGCCAGCAGTTCGGCCTCGCGTGGACAGAACACTGAAGCTTTCTTT.

This clone was recorded a few times. The chain links TRBV2 to TRBJ2-7; 11 bases match TRBD1. This CDR3 has 12 amino acids. With 8 bases clipped from V and 5 bases from J, the junction kept 2 bases outside the gene matches. CDR1 and CDR2 from the germline V gene are SNHLY and FYNNEI. Written as DNA, the CDR3 is TGTGCCAGCCGGGACAGGGGGAACGAGCAGTACTTC. Protein sequence: CASRDRGNEQYF.

The J gene is TRBJ1-3, the V gene TRBV5-1; no clear D gene. Trimming stripped 0 bases from V and 4 bases from J, with 14 bases between. Germline CDR1 is SGHRS and CDR2 is YFSETQ. This CDR3 spans 16 amino acids. The CDR3 nucleotides are TGCGCCAGCAGCTTGGACGGGTTTCGTGTAGGAAACACCATATATTTT. This codes for CASSLDGFRVGNTIYF.

This rearrangement joins TRBV4-2 to TRBJ2-3, with TRBD2 as a possible D gene (6 bases). Germline assignment: CDR1 LGHNA and CDR2 YNFKEQ. Trimming shortened V by 4 bases and J by 0 bases, and 11 bases separated the two germline ends. The CDR3 consists of 15 residues. CDR3 sequence (DNA): TGTGCCAGCAGCCTATCCGGGACTAGCACAGATACGCAGTATTTT. This gives the protein CASSLSGTSTDTQYF.

The V call is TRBV4-1, the J call TRBJ1-1; a possible D gene is TRBD1 (6 bases). V was shortened by 4 bases and J by 1 base, with 10 bases between the two germline ends. Germline CDR1 MGHRA, CDR2 YSYEKL. CDR3 length equals 14 residues. CDR3 in DNA: TGCGCCAGCAGCCTACTACAGGGGAACACTGAAGCTTTCTTT. This gives the protein CASSLLQGNTEAFF.

The rearrangement uses TRBV27 and TRBJ2-1; 12 positions agree with TRBD2. V shed 7 bases and J 4 bases; nucleotides not matched to a gene: 2. Per germline, CDR1 MNHEY and CDR2 SMNVEV (reference sequence). CDR3 length equals 14 residues. This CDR3 reads CASTLAGGYNEQFF. CDR3 in DNA: TGTGCCAGCACACTAGCGGGGGGTTACAATGAGCAGTTCTTC.

The chain is built from TRBV9 and TRBJ1-4; D perhaps matches TRBD1 (6 bases). This CDR3 contains 15 residues. Deletions cut 4 bases from V and 5 bases from J, with 15 bases between. Germline V gene lookup returns CDR1 SGDLS and CDR2 YYNGEE. The CDR3 coding sequence is TGTGCCAGCAGCTCGTCGACAGGTCGAAATGAAAAACTGTTTTTT. Amino acids: CASSSSTGRNEKLFF.

The chain employs TRBV5-4 and TRBJ2-5; 7 bases line up with TRBD2. CDR3 length equals 14 residues. J was trimmed by 2 bases and V by 4 bases; bases with no gene match: 5. Germline assignment: CDR1 SGHNT and CDR2 YYREEE (reference sequence). The CDR3 here is CASSEGGQQETQYF. CDR3 DNA sequence: TGTGCCAGCAGCGAGGGAGGGCAGCAAGAGACCCAGTACTTC.

The chain couples TRBV30 to TRBJ2-7, with 7 bases aligning to TRBD2. The junction had 2 bases not matched to a gene; V was cut back by 0 bases and J by 6 bases. Germline V lookup: CDR1 GTSNPN, CDR2 SVGIG (reference sequence). The CDR3 is made up of 12 amino acids. In DNA form, the CDR3 reads TGTGCCTGGAGTGTAGGACTAGGCGAGCAGTACTTC. Encoded protein: CAWSVGLGEQYF.

This clone has just a few counts. This chain connects TRBV2 to TRBJ1-1; D is unresolved. Trimming took 2 bases from V and 1 from J, leaving 8 bases between them. Per the germline V gene, CDR1 is SNHLY and CDR2 is FYNNEI. The CDR3 runs 14 residues. The CDR3 spells CASSENLPNTEAFF. The DNA for the CDR3 is TGTGCCAGCAGTGAAAACTTACCGAACACTGAAGCTTTCTTT.

The chain is built from TRBV27 and TRBJ1-5; D possibly corresponds to TRBD1 (5 bases). Germline assignment: CDR1 MNHEY and CDR2 SMNVEV (reference sequence). Trimming removed 0 bases from V and 6 bases from J, with 18 bases in between. This CDR3 has 17 residues. In DNA, the CDR3 is TGTGCCAGCAGTTTATCGGGTTCTGGCCAGGGAAGTCAGCCCCAGCATTTT. This codes for CASSLSGSGQGSQPQHF.

The rearrangement links TRBV10-1 to TRBJ1-1; D is unresolved. V lost 0 bases to trimming and J lost 3 bases, with 8 bases between them. Germline V CDR1 and CDR2: WNHNN, SYGVQD (reference sequence). This CDR3 is 14 amino acids long. In nucleotides, the CDR3 is TGCGCCAGCAGTGAGTCGGCGGAGTACACTGAAGCTTTCTTT. This gives the protein CASSESAEYTEAFF.

The genes are TRBV14 and TRBJ2-1; D is perhaps TRBD1 (5 bases). The CDR3 spans 13 residues. Per the germline V gene, CDR1 is SGHDN and CDR2 is FVKESK. Trimming shortened V by 4 bases and J by 10 bases, and 14 bases separated the two germline ends. CDR3 nucleotide sequence: TGTGCCAGCAGCCGGTTATCAGGGTTGGAGCAGTTCTTC. It translates to CASSRLSGLEQFF.

This clone was detected only a few times. The rearrangement uses TRBV5-1 and TRBJ2-6; tentatively, D is TRBD1 (5 bases). Germline CDR1 reads SGHRS; CDR2 reads YFSETQ. The V gene lost 1 base and the J gene lost 0 bases, with 11 bases spanning the gap. This CDR3 has 17 residues. For the CDR3, the DNA is TGCGCCAGCAGCTTGAGGGGCGGAGACTCTGGGGCCAACGTCCTGACTTTC. It yields the protein CASSLRGGDSGANVLTF. Using reference TRBV5-1 and TRBJ2-6 for the parts outside the CDR3, the full variable domain is KAGVTQTPRYLIKTRGQQVTLSCSPISGHRSVSWYQQTPGQGLQFLFEYFSETQRNKGNFPGRFSGRQFSNSRSEMNVSTLELGDSALYLCASSLRGGDSGANVLTFGAGSRLTVL.

This clone was counted only a few times. The V call is TRBV6-5, the J call TRBJ2-7; tentative D call: TRBD1 (5 bases). Germline V gene lookup returns CDR1 MNHEY and CDR2 SVGAGI. The CDR3 runs 14 residues. Trimming shortened V by 0 bases and J by 5 bases, and 11 bases separated the two germline ends. The CDR3 coding sequence is TGTGCCAGCAGTTACTCTAACAGGAACGACGAGCAGTACTTC. It yields the protein CASSYSNRNDEQYF.

The chain uses TRBV7-7 and TRBJ2-7, with a tentative D call TRBD1 (5 bases). The V gene lost 5 bases and the J gene lost 3 bases, with 11 bases spanning the gap. The germline V gene encodes CDR1 SSHAT and CDR2 FNYEAQ (reference sequence). This CDR3 region has 13 residues. CDR3: CASSRTMGYEQYF. The CDR3 bases are TGTGCCAGCAGCAGGACAATGGGCTACGAGCAGTACTTC.

The chain is built from TRBV6-5 and TRBJ2-7, with TRBD2 matching over 11 bases. The CDR3 consists of 14 residues. With 7 bases clipped from V and 2 bases from J, the junction kept 4 bases outside the gene matches. CDR1 and CDR2 (germline): MNHEY, SVGAGI. The CDR3 DNA is TGTGCCAGCAAAGGACTAGCGGGCGCCTACGAGCAGTACTTC. Translated, it gives CASKGLAGAYEQYF.